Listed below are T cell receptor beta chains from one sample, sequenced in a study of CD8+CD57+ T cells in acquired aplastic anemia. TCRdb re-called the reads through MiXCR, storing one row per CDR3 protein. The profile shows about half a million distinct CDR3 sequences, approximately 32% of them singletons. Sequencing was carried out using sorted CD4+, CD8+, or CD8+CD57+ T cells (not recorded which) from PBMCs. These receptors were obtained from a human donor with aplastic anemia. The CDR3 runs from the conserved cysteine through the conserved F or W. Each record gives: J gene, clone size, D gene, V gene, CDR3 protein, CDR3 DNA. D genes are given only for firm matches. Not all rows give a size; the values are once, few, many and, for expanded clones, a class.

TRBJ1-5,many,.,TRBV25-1,CASSDAGWVQPQHF,TGTGCCAGCAGTGATGCAGGGTGGGTTCAGCCCCAGCATTTT
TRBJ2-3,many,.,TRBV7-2,CASSLQTFTDTQYF,TGTGCCAGCAGCTTACAGACCTTCACAGATACGCAGTATTTT
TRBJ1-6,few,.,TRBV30,CAWSVYQVAGRNSPLHF,TGTGCCTGGAGTGTATATCAGGTCGCGGGGCGGAATTCACCCCTCCACTTT
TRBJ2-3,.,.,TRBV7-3,CASSQFGDTQYF,TGTGCCAGCAGCCAATTCGGGGATACGCAGTATTTT
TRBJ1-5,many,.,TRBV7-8,CASSFQASQPQHF,TGTGCCAGCAGCTTTCAGGCAAGCCAGCCCCAGCATTTT
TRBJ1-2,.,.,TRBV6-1,CASRRSAGAGTAYGYTF,TGTGCCAGCAGACGTTCCGCCGGGGCAGGCACGGCCTATGGCTACACCTTC
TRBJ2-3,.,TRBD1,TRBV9,CASSVVTGGVSTDTQYF,TGTGCCAGCAGCGTAGTGACAGGGGGCGTCTCCACAGATACGCAGTATTTT
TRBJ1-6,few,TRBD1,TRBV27,CASSLGAGQVNSPLHF,TGTGCCAGCAGTTTAGGTGCCGGACAGGTTAATTCACCCCTCCACTTT
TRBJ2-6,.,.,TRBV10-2,CASSLEASGANVLTF,TGCGCCAGCAGCTTGGAAGCCTCTGGGGCCAACGTCCTGACTTTC
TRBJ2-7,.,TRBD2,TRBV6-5,CASSYDASGGNEQYF,TGTGCCAGCAGTTACGACGCTAGCGGGGGGAACGAGCAGTACTTC
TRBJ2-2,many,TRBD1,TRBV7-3,CASSLTGRELFF,TGTGCCAGCAGCTTGACAGGGCGGGAGCTGTTTTTT
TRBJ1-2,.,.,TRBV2,CADGGVNGYTF,TGTGCCGACGGGGGTGTTAATGGCTACACCTTC
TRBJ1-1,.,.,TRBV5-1,CASRLGFQNTEAFF,TGCGCCAGCAGGTTGGGGTTCCAGAACACTGAAGCTTTCTTT
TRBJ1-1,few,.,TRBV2,CASSQLTREAFF,TGTGCCAGCAGCCAATTGACAAGGGAAGCTTTCTTT
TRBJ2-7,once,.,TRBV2,CASSGVDEQYF,TGTGCCAGCAGTGGGGTCGACGAGCAGTACTTC
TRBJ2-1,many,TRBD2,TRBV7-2,CASSLERGRINEQFF,TGTGCCAGCAGCTTAGAGCGGGGGAGGATCAATGAGCAGTTCTTC
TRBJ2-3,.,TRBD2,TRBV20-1,CSASPAGGSTDTQYF,TGCAGTGCTAGTCCAGCGGGGGGGAGCACAGATACGCAGTATTTT
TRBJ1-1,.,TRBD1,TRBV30,CAWSAGQGVTEAFF,TGTGCCTGGAGTGCTGGACAGGGGGTCACTGAAGCTTTCTTT
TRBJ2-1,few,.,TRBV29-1,CSVGPENEQFF,TGCAGCGTAGGCCCGGAGAATGAGCAGTTCTTC
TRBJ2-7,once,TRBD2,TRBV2,CASVLAGDEQYF,TGTGCCAGCGTCCTAGCGGGAGACGAGCAGTACTTC
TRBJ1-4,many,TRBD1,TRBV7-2,CASSSDRAEKLFF,TGTGCCAGCAGCTCGGACAGGGCTGAAAAACTGTTTTTT